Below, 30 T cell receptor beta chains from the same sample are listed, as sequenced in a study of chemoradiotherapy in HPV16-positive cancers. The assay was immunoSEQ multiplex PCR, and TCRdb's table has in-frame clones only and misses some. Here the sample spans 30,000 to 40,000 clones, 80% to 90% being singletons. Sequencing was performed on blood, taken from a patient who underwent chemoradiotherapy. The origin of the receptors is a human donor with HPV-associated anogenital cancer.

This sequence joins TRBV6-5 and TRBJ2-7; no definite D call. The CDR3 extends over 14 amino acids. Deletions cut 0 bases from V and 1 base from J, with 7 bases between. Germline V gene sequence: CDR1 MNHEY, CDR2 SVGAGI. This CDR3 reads CASSYSGSSYEQYF. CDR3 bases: TGTGCCAGCAGTTACTCCGGCAGTTCCTACGAGCAGTACTTC.

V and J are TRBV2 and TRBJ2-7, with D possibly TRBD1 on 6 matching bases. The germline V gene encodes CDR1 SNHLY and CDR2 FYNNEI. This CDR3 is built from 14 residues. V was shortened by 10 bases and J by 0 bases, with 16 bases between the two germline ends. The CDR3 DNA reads TGTGCCACCCGGCAACAGGGCACCTCCTACGAGCAGTACTTC. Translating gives CATRQQGTSYEQYF.

Here the CDR3 DNA reads TGTGCCACCAAACCAGTATACGAAGAGACCCAGTACTTC. It is translated as CATKPVYEETQYF. The V and J genes are TRBV19 and TRBJ2-5, with D uncertain. Germline V gene sequence: CDR1 LNHDA, CDR2 SQIVND (reference sequence). Trimming pared 10 bases from V and 3 bases from J, leaving 15 bases between. This CDR3 comprises 13 residues. The full variable domain, completed using reference TRBV19 and TRBJ2-5, is DGGITQSPKYLFRKEGQNVTLSCEQNLNHDAMYWYRQDPGQGLRLIYYSQIVNDFQKGDIAEGYSVSREKKESFPLTVTSAQKNPTAFYLCATKPVYEETQYFGPGTRLLVL.

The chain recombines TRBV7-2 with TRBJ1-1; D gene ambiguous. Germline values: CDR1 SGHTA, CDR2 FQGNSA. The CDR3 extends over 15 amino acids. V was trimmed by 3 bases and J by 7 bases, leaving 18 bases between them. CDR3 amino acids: CASSLAGQDGGEAFF. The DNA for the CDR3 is TGTGCCAGCAGCTTGGCTGGGCAGGATGGTGGTGAAGCTTTCTTT.

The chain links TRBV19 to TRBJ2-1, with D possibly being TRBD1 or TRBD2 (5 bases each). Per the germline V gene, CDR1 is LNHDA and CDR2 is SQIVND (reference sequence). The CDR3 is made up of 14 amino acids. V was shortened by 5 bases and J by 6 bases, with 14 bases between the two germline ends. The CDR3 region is CASSGGLLANEQFF. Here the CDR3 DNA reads TGTGCCAGTAGTGGGGGATTGCTAGCCAATGAGCAGTTCTTC.

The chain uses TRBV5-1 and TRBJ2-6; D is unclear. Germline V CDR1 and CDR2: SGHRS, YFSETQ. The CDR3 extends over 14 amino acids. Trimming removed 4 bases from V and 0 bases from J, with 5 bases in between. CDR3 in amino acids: CASSNSSGANVLTF. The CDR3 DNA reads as TGCGCCAGCAGCAATAGCTCTGGGGCCAACGTCCTGACTTTC.

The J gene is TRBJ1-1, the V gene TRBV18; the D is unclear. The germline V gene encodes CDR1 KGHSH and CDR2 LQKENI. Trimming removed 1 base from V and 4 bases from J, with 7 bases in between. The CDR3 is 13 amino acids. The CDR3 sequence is CASSPQRSTEAFF. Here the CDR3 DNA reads TGTGCCAGCTCACCACAAAGGAGCACTGAAGCTTTCTTT.

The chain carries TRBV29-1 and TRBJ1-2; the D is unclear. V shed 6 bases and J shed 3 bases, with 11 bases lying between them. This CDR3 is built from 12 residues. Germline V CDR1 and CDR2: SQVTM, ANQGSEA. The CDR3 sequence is CSVAVRDYGYTF. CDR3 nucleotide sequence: TGCAGCGTAGCCGTAAGGGACTATGGCTACACCTTC.

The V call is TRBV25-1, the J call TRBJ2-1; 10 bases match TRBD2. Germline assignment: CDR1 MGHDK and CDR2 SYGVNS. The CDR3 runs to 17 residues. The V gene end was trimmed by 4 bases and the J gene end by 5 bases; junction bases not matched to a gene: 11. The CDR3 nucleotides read TGTGCCAGCAGTGGGGCCCCTTTAGCGGGGGGAAACAATGAGCAGTTCTTC. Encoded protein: CASSGAPLAGGNNEQFF.

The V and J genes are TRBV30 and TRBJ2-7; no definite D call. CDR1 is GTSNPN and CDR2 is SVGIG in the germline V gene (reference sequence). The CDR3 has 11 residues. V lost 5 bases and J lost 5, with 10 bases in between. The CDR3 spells CAWGEAHEQYF. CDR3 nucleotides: TGTGCCTGGGGAGAAGCCCACGAGCAGTACTTC. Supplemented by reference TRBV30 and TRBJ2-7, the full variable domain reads SQTIHQWPATLVQPVGSPLSLECTVEGTSNPNLYWYRQAAGRGLQLLFYSVGIGQISSEVPQNLSASRPQDRQFILSSKKLLLSDSGFYLCAWGEAHEQYFGPGTRLTVT.

The CDR3 DNA reads as TGTGCCAGCAGCTTCTGGGAGGGCCTAGAGACCCAGTACTTC. Amino acids: CASSFWEGLETQYF. The gene calls are TRBV5-4 and TRBJ2-5; 7 bases fit TRBD2. The V and J ends lost 2 bases and 4 bases, in that order; junction bases with no gene match: 5. This CDR3 has 14 amino acids. Germline loops: CDR1 SGHNT, CDR2 YYREEE (reference sequence). Based on the CDR3 plus reference TRBV5-4 and TRBJ2-5, the full variable domain is ETGVTQSPTHLIKTRGQQVTLRCSSQSGHNTVSWYQQALGQGPQFIFQYYREEENGRGNFPPRFSGLQFPNYSSELNVNALELDDSALYLCASSFWEGLETQYFGPGTRLLVL.

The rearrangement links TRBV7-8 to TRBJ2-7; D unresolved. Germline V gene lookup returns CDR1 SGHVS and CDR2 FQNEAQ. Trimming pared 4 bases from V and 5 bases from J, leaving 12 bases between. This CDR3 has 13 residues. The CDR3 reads CASSSRVYNEQYF. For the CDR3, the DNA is TGTGCCAGCAGCTCTAGGGTGTACAACGAGCAGTACTTC.

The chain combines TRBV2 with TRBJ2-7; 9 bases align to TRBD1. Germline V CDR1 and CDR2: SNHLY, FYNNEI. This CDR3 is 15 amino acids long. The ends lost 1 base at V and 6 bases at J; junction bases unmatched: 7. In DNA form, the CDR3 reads TGTGCCAGCAGTGAAGAAGGACAGGGGACGGTCGAGCAGTACTTC. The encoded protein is CASSEEGQGTVEQYF. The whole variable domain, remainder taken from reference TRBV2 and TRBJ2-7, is EPEVTQTPSHQVTQMGQEVILRCVPISNHLYFYWYRQILGQKVEFLVSFYNNEISEKSEIFDDQFSVERPDGSNFTLKIRSTKLEDSAMYFCASSEEGQGTVEQYFGPGTRLTVT.

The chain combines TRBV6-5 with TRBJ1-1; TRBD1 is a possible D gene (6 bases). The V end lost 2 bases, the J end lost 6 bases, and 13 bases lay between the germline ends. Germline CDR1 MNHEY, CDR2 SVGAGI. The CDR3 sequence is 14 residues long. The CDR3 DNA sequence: TGTGCCAGCAGTTACGAGGGGGTAAAGGCTGAAGCTTTCTTT. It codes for CASSYEGVKAEAFF.

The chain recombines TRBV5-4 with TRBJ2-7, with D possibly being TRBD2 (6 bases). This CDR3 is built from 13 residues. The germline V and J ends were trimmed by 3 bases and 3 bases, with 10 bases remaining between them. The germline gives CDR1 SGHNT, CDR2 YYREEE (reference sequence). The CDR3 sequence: CASSSPGDYEQYF. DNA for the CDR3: TGTGCCAGCAGCTCCCCGGGGGACTACGAGCAGTACTTC.

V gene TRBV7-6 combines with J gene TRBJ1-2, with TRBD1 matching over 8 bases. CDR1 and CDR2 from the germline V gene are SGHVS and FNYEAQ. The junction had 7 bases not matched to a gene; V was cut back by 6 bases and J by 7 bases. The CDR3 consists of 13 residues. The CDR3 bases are TGTGCCAGCAGTGCACAGGGGGTCGGTGGCTACACCTTC. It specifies CASSAQGVGGYTF.

The CDR3 loop is CASSQADYEQYF. CDR3 nucleotides: TGTGCCAGCAGCCAAGCAGACTACGAGCAGTACTTC. V usage is TRBV5-8 and J usage is TRBJ2-7; D gene unclear. This CDR3 spans 12 amino acids. Trimming removed 4 bases from V and 3 bases from J, with 8 bases in between. Germline V gene sequence: CDR1 SGHTS, CDR2 YDEGEE. The full variable domain, in which reference TRBV5-8 and TRBJ2-7 provide the parts outside the CDR3, is EAGVTQSPTHLIKTRGQQATLRCSPISGHTSVYWYQQALGLGLQFLLWYDEGEERNRGNFPPRFSGRQFPNYSSELNVNALELEDSALYLCASSQADYEQYFGPGTRLTVT.

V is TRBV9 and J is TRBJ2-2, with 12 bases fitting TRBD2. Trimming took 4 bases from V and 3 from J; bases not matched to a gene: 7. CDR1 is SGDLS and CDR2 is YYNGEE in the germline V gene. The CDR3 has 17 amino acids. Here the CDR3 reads CASSLLAGGPDTGELFF. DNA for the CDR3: TGTGCCAGCAGCCTCCTAGCGGGAGGGCCGGACACCGGGGAGCTGTTTTTT.

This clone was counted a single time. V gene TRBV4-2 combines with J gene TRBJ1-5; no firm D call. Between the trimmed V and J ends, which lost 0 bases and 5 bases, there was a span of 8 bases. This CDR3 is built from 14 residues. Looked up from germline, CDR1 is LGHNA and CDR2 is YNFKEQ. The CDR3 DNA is TGTGCCAGCAGCCAAGACCGGGGATATCAGCCCCAGCATTTT. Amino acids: CASSQDRGYQPQHF.

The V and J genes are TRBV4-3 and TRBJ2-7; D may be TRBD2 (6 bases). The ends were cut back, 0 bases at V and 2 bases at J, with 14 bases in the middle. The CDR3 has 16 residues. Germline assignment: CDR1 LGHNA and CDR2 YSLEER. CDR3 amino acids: CASSQDMGGKAYEQYF. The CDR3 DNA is TGCGCCAGCAGCCAAGATATGGGCGGGAAGGCCTACGAGCAGTACTTC.

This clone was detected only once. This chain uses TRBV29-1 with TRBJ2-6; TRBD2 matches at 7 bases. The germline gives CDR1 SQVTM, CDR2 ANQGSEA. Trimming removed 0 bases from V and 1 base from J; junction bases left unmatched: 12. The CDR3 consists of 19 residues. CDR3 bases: TGCAGCGTTGAAGATCCTCTAGGCGGGGGATCGTCTGGGGCCAACGTCCTGACTTTC. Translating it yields CSVEDPLGGGSSGANVLTF.

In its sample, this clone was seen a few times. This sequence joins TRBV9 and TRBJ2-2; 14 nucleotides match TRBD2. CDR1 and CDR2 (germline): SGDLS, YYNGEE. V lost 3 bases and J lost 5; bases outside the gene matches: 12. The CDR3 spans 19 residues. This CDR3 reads CASSEGGLAGAIRTGELFF. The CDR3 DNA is TGTGCCAGCAGCGAAGGGGGACTAGCGGGGGCCATTAGGACCGGGGAGCTGTTTTTT.

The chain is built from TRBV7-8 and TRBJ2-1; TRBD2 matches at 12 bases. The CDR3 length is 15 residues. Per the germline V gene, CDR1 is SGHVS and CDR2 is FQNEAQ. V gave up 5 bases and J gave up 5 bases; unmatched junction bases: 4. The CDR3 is CASSPGLAGNNEQFF. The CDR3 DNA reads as TGTGCCAGCAGCCCGGGACTAGCGGGTAACAATGAGCAGTTCTTC.

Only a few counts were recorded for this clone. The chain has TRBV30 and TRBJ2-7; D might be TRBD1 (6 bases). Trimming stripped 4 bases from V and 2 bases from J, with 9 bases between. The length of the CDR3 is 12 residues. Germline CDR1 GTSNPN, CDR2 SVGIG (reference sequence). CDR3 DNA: TGTGCCTGGAAGGCAGGGGCCTACGAGCAGTACTTC. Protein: CAWKAGAYEQYF.

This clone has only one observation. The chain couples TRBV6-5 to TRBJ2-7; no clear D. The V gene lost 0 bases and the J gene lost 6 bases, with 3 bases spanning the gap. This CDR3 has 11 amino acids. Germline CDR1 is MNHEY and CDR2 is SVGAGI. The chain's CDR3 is CASSYSSEQYF. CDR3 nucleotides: TGTGCCAGCAGTTACTCAAGCGAGCAGTACTTC.

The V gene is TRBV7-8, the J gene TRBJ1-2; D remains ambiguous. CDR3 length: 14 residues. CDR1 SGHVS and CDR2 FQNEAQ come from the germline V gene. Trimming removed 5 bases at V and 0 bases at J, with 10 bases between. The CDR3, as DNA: TGTGCCAGCAGCACTCAGGCGACTAACTATGGCTACACCTTC. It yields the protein CASSTQATNYGYTF.

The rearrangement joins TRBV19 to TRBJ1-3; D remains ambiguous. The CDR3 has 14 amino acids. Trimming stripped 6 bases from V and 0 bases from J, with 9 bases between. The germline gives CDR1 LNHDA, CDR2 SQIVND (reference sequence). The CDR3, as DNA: TGTGCCAGTAGCTTAAAGAGCTCTGGAAACACCATATATTTT. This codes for CASSLKSSGNTIYF.

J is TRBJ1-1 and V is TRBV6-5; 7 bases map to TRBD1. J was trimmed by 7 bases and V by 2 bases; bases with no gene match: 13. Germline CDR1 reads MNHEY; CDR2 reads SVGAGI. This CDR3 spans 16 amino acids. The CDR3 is CASSYPNLQGRIEAFF. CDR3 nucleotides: TGTGCCAGCAGTTACCCTAACTTACAGGGGCGGATTGAAGCTTTCTTT.

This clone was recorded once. The DNA for the CDR3 is TGTGCCAGCAGCCCAGACGTCTGGAGGGCCAGTAGCGAGCAGTACTTC. Its protein is CASSPDVWRASSEQYF. The V and J genes are TRBV7-6 and TRBJ2-7; D perhaps matches TRBD2 (6 bases). This CDR3 is 16 amino acids long. The ends were cut back, 5 bases at V and 6 bases at J, with 23 bases in the middle. Germline V gene sequence: CDR1 SGHVS, CDR2 FNYEAQ.

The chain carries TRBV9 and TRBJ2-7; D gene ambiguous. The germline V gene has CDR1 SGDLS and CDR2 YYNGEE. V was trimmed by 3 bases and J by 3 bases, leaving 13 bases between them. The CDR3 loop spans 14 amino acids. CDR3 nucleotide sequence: TGTGCCAGCAGCGCCCAAGGAACCAGCTACGAGCAGTACTTC. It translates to CASSAQGTSYEQYF.